The entry below describes one TCR beta chain. TCRdb reanalyzed the 5' RACE reads and collapses them to one entry per CDR3 protein, without DNA. With about 160,000 distinct CDR3 sequences in the sample, the ten largest clones hold roughly 2.6%. These data originate in a study of monozygotic twins with inflammatory bowel disease. This CDR3 has 16 amino acids. Germline CDR1 reads DFQATT; CDR2 reads SNEGSKA (reference sequence). J is TRBJ2-1 and V is TRBV20-1; the D call from TCRdb, TRBD2, cannot be confirmed without DNA. This TCR came from a human donor with ulcerative colitis or Crohn's disease, or a healthy co-twin of an affected twin (not recorded which). Sample: blood. The CDR3 sequence: CSARLAGTSGGAEQFF.